Sequencing of this T cell receptor (beta chain) was carried out in a study of identical twins. Study conclusions and caveats: Out-of-frame sharing of TCR alpha in monozygotic twins was underestimated by models. The study found excess low generation probability among twin-shared out-of-frame alpha sequences. The more abundant beta clonotypes in cord blood had fewer insertions, and memory repertoires did not show this.

MiXCR was run by TCRdb on the 5' RACE reads, yielding one entry per CDR3 protein. The data contain 1.5 million to 2 million distinct CDR3 sequences, about 30% of them singletons. This clonotype was detected a few times. Antigen: not known. This CDR3 has 18 amino acids. Germline V gene lookup returns CDR1 LGHNA and CDR2 YNFKEQ. V was pared by 2 bases and J by 1 base, with 10 bases of the junction left unmatched. Among all donors, each was a healthy Caucasian. The clonotype comes from a newborn girl in good health. The chain links TRBV4-2 to TRBJ2-2, with TRBD2 matching 7 bases. Specimen: cord blood. The CDR3 sequence: CASSQRHSSGKNTGELFF. The CDR3 region has the DNA TGTGCCAGCAGCCAACGACACTCAAGCGGGAAGAACACCGGGGAGCTGTTTTTT.